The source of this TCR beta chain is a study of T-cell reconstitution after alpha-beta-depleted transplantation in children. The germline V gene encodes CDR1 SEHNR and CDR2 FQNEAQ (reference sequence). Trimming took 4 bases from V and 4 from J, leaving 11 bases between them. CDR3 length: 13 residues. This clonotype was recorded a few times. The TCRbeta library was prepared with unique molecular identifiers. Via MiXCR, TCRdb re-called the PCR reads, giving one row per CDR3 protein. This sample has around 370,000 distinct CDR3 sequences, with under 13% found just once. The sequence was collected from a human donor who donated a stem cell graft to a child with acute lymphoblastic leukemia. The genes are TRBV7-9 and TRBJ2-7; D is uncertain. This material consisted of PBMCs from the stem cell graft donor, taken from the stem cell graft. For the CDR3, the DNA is TGTGCCAGCAGCTGGGCAGCTTATTACGAGCAGTACTTC. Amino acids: CASSWAAYYEQYF.